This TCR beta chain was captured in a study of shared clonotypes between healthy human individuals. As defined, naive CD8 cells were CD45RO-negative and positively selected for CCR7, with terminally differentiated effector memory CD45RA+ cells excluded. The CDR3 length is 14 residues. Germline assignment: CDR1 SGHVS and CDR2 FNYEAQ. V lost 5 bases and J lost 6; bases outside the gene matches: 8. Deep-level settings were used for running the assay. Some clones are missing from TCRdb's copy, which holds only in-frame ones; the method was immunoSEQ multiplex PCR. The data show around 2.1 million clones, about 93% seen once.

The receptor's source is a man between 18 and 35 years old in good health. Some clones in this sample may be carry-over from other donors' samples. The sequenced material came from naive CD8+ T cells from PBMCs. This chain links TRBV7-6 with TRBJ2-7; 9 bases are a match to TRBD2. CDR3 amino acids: CASSNLAGSGEQYF. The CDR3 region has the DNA TGTGCCAGCAGCAATCTAGCGGGGAGTGGCGAGCAGTACTTC.